One sample yielded the 9 T cell receptor beta chains listed below, sequenced in a study of blood T cell repertoires in COVID-19. Clones were sequenced by immunoSEQ multiplex PCR, and TCRdb holds only the in-frame ones, with some missing. This sample has fewer than 300,000 clones; around 84% occur once, and the top ten carry over 1.1%. Sequencing used peripheral blood. Receptors originate from a human donor with COVID-19, enrolled during active disease. The donor label of this sample is uncertain.

The chain combines TRBV9 with TRBJ2-3, with a possible D match to TRBD1 (5 bases). Trimming shortened V by 1 base and J by 0 bases, and 15 bases separated the two germline ends. The germline CDR1 and CDR2 sequences are SGDLS and YYNGEE. The CDR3 contains 17 residues. The CDR3 DNA follows: TGTGCCAGCAGCGTAATATCCAACAGGTTTAGCACAGATACGCAGTATTTT. It encodes CASSVISNRFSTDTQYF.

This clone showed up just once. V and J are TRBV5-6 and TRBJ1-5; the D gene is possibly TRBD1 (5 bases). The CDR3 covers 12 residues. CDR1 is SGHDT, CDR2 YYEEEE, per germline. Trimming took off 2 bases at V and 7 bases at J, with 7 bases between the two ends. The CDR3: CASSFRGQPQHF. The CDR3 bases are TGTGCCAGCAGCTTCCGGGGGCAGCCCCAGCATTTT.

CDR3 nucleotide sequence: TGTGCCAGTAGTATACAATCGAGAAACCAAGAGACCCAGTACTTC. As protein: CASSIQSRNQETQYF. The rearrangement links TRBV19 to TRBJ2-5; D is unclear. The germline CDR1 and CDR2 sequences are LNHDA and SQIVND (reference sequence). The ends were cut back, 2 bases at V and 0 bases at J, with 10 bases in the middle. The CDR3 spans 15 residues.

The V and J genes are TRBV5-1 and TRBJ2-7; a weak D match, TRBD1 (5 bases). Per the germline V gene, CDR1 is SGHRS and CDR2 is YFSETQ. This CDR3 has 15 residues. Trimming removed 4 bases from V and 2 bases from J, with 16 bases in between. The CDR3, as DNA: TGCGCCAGCAGCCCACAACCGACAGTAGCCTACGAGCAGTACTTC. It specifies CASSPQPTVAYEQYF.

V usage is TRBV7-2 and J usage is TRBJ1-5; D remains unclear. V lost 2 bases to trimming and J lost 4 bases, with 6 bases between them. Germline CDR1 reads SGHTA; CDR2 reads FQGNSA. The CDR3 spans 13 residues. The CDR3 loop is CASSLSGNQPQHF. CDR3 sequence (DNA): TGTGCCAGCAGCTTATCGGGAAATCAGCCCCAGCATTTT.

The chain couples TRBV19 to TRBJ1-1; TRBD1 is a possible D gene (6 bases). This CDR3 spans 15 amino acids. Trimming cost V 3 bases and J 1 base, with 12 bases left between them. Germline V gene sequence: CDR1 LNHDA, CDR2 SQIVND (reference sequence). The CDR3 region has the DNA TGTGCCAGTAGTATGACAGGTGAAGGGAACACTGAAGCTTTCTTT. It codes for CASSMTGEGNTEAFF.

The genes are TRBV10-3 and TRBJ1-2; 7 positions match TRBD1. CDR3 length: 15 amino acids. Germline CDR1 ENHRY, CDR2 SYGVKD. The V and J ends lost 3 bases and 0 bases, in that order; junction bases with no gene match: 4. Here the CDR3 DNA reads TGTGCCATCAGTGATGCCGGGACAGCTAACTATGGCTACACCTTC. Amino acid sequence: CAISDAGTANYGYTF.

The V gene is TRBV7-9, the J gene TRBJ1-6, with a tentative D call TRBD1 (6 bases). Between the trimmed V and J ends, which lost 3 bases and 5 bases, there was a span of 11 bases. In germline, CDR1 is SEHNR, CDR2 FQNEAQ (reference sequence). CDR3 length equals 15 residues. In DNA form, the CDR3 reads TGTGCCAGCAGCTTCGGAACAGGGAATAATTCACCCCTCCACTTT. It is translated as CASSFGTGNNSPLHF.

This rearrangement joins TRBV28 to TRBJ2-5; D possibly corresponds to TRBD1 (6 bases). Between the trimmed V and J ends, which lost 6 bases and 5 bases, there was a span of 16 bases. The germline V gene encodes CDR1 MDHEN and CDR2 SYDVKM. This CDR3 has 14 residues. CDR3 bases: TGTGCCAGCAGGGAACAGGGTGGGTTGGAGACCCAGTACTTC. Residues: CASREQGGLETQYF.